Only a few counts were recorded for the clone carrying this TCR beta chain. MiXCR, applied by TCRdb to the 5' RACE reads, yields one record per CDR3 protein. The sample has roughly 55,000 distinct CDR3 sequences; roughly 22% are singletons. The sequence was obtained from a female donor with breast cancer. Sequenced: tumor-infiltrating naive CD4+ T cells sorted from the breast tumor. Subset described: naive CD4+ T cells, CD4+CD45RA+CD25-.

The CDR3 nucleotides read TGTGCCAGCAGCTTAACATCCTACAATGAGCAGTTCTTC. It codes for CASSLTSYNEQFF. This chain connects TRBV7-2 to TRBJ2-1; no reliable D call. Trimming removed 2 bases at V and 1 base at J, with 3 bases between. The germline gives CDR1 SGHTA, CDR2 FQGNSA. This CDR3 has 13 amino acids.